The 30 T cell receptor beta chains presented below share a single source sample, sequenced in a study of T cells in Graves' hyperthyroidism and ophthalmopathy. TCR beta CDR3 sequences were amplified from RNA transcripts. TCR CDR3 underwent first-round RT-PCR with the HTBI primer set. Using its own MiXCR run on the multiplex PCR reads, TCRdb lists one record per CDR3 protein. The sample lists 300,000 to 450,000 distinct CDR3 sequences; about 15% were seen once. Sample: blood. These receptors came from a woman aged 60-75 years with Graves' hyperthyroidism.

This clonotype was picked up many times. The chain links TRBV7-3 to TRBJ2-3; TRBD2 agrees at 10 bases. From germline, CDR1 is SGHTA and CDR2 FQGTGA. Trimming cost V 4 bases and J 5 bases; bases outside gene matches: 3. The CDR3 has 14 residues. The CDR3 loop is CASSSRTSGDTQYF. The CDR3 DNA is TGTGCCAGCAGCTCTCGGACTAGCGGAGATACGCAGTATTTT.

This rearrangement joins TRBV11-3 to TRBJ2-7; D gene ambiguous. Trimming cost V 1 base and J 7 bases, with 11 bases left between them. Germline loops: CDR1 SGHNT, CDR2 YENEEA. This CDR3 has 13 amino acids. The CDR3 DNA is TGTGCCAGCAGCTTAGTCGCCTTTGGAGAGCAGTACTTC. This translates into CASSLVAFGEQYF.

Details on this clonotype: An end of the junction differs from the germline gene, which may be a read error. The V call is TRBV29-1, the J call TRBJ2-3; tentatively, D is TRBD1 or TRBD2 (5 bases each). The CDR3 is 13 residues long. Germline V gives CDR1 SQVTM, CDR2 ANQGSEA. The CDR3 reads CSVEGPTTGTQYF. CDR3 DNA: TGCAGCGTTGAGGGACCAACCACAGGTACGCAGTATTTT.

This clonotype was counted a few times. V gene TRBV24-1 combines with J gene TRBJ2-1; maybe TRBD1 (5 bases). The CDR3 is 13 residues long. Between the trimmed V and J ends, which lost 7 bases and 7 bases, there was a span of 13 bases. Looked up from germline, CDR1 is KGHDR and CDR2 is SFDVKD. The CDR3 coding sequence is TGTGCCACCAGCCAACAGGTTTGGAATGAGCAGTTCTTC. Protein: CATSQQVWNEQFF.

This clonotype appeared many times. V and J are TRBV11-2 and TRBJ2-1, with 9 nucleotides matching TRBD2. The CDR3 runs to 15 residues. After removal of 5 bases from V and 2 bases from J, the junction contained 4 bases not matched to a gene. The germline gives CDR1 SGHAT, CDR2 FQNNGV. The CDR3 bases are TGTGCCAGCAGCCGTACTAGCGGGCCCTACAATGAGCAGTTCTTC. This encodes CASSRTSGPYNEQFF.

This clonotype has a count of ten or more. V gene TRBV29-1 combines with J gene TRBJ2-6; 8 bases map to TRBD1. From germline, CDR1 is SQVTM and CDR2 ANQGSEA. V shed 3 bases and J 0 bases; nucleotides not matched to a gene: 4. CDR3 length: 16 amino acids. The CDR3 DNA reads TGCAGCGTTGAGGACAGGGCTGCCTCTGGGGCCAACGTCCTGACTTTC. Amino acid sequence: CSVEDRAASGANVLTF.

This clonotype was detected ten times or more. The gene calls are TRBV7-3 and TRBJ1-1; D gene ambiguous. The ends were cut back, 3 bases at V and 0 bases at J, with 5 bases in the middle. This CDR3 region has 13 residues. Germline V gene lookup returns CDR1 SGHTA and CDR2 FQGTGA. The CDR3 sequence: CASSFVVNTEAFF. The CDR3 nucleotides are TGTGCCAGCAGCTTTGTGGTGAACACTGAAGCTTTCTTT. Drawing the rest from reference TRBV7-3 and TRBJ1-1, the complete variable domain is GAGVSQTPSNKVTEKGKYVELRCDPISGHTALYWYRQSLGQGPEFLIYFQGTGAADDSGLPNDRFFAVRPEGSVSTLKIQRTERGDSAVYLCASSFVVNTEAFFGQGTRLTVV.

Concerning this clonotype itself: A read error may be the cause here, since a much bigger clone is one base away. Likely a read error: the CDR3 ends without its conserved phenylalanine or tryptophan. This chain uses TRBV20-1 with TRBJ2-6, with TRBD1 matching 10 bases. The CDR3 loop spans 14 amino acids. V lost 5 bases to trimming and J lost 2 bases; unmatched junction nucleotides: 0. Germline CDR1 DFQATT, CDR2 SNEGSKA (reference sequence). The CDR3 coding sequence is TGCAGTGCTGGGACAGGGGCTGGGGCCAACGTCCTGACTCTC. This gives the protein CSAGTGAGANVLTL.

Regarding this clonotype: One end of the junction fails to match germline, which may point to a read error. This chain links TRBV20-1 with TRBJ2-7; TRBD2 matches 15 bases. Germline V lookup: CDR1 DFQATT, CDR2 SNEGSKA (reference sequence). The CDR3 has 15 amino acids. CDR3 sequence: CSARGLAGGPYEQYF. The CDR3, as DNA: TGCAGTGCCAGAGGACTAGCGGGAGGGCCCTACGAGCAGTACTTC.

In its sample, this clonotype was seen many times. V gene TRBV12-3 or TRBV12-4 combines with J gene TRBJ1-3, with 8 bases fitting TRBD1. J lost 2 bases, V lost 7 bases, and 7 bases had no gene match. This CDR3 is 15 amino acids long. CDR3 in DNA: TGTGCCAGCACATTCGCAGGGGGCCCTGGAAACACCATATATTTT. Translated, it gives CASTFAGGPGNTIYF.

This clonotype was counted many times. V is TRBV24-1 and J is TRBJ2-2, with 8 bases that match TRBD1. V trimming: 4 bases; J trimming: 5 bases; junction bases outside the gene matches: 8. The CDR3 length is 16 residues. Looked up from germline, CDR1 is KGHDR and CDR2 is SFDVKD. CDR3 amino acids: CATSDTGGSRTGELFF. The CDR3 DNA follows: TGTGCCACCAGTGACACAGGGGGATCGAGAACCGGGGAGCTGTTTTTT.

This clonotype showed up many times. The V and J genes are TRBV2 and TRBJ2-2, with 8 positions matching TRBD1. This CDR3 has 13 residues. The junction had 4 bases not matched to a gene; V was cut back by 8 bases and J by 5 bases. From germline, CDR1 is SNHLY and CDR2 FYNNEI. DNA of the CDR3: TGTGCCAGCCGGACAGGGCAAACCGGGGAGCTGTTTTTT. Amino acids: CASRTGQTGELFF.

This clonotype was recorded at least ten times. The chain couples TRBV7-8 to TRBJ2-2, with TRBD2 matching over 9 bases. This CDR3 has 14 residues. Losses at the gene ends were 9 bases for V and 7 bases for J; bases not matched to a gene: 9. Germline values: CDR1 SGHVS, CDR2 FQNEAQ. CDR3 sequence reads: CASSGGRADGELFF. CDR3 DNA sequence: TGTGCCAGTTCAGGCGGGAGGGCCGACGGGGAGCTGTTTTTT.

This rearrangement joins TRBV5-1 to TRBJ2-3; D gene unclear. CDR3 length equals 15 residues. The germline V gene has CDR1 SGHRS and CDR2 YFSETQ. Deletions cut 0 bases from V and 6 bases from J, with 14 bases between. CDR3 sequence (DNA): TGCGCCAGCAGCTTGGAAGACTCTCTCCGCGATACGCAGTATTTT. Its protein product is CASSLEDSLRDTQYF. Using reference TRBV5-1 and TRBJ2-3 for the parts outside the CDR3, the full variable domain is KAGVTQTPRYLIKTRGQQVTLSCSPISGHRSVSWYQQTPGQGLQFLFEYFSETQRNKGNFPGRFSGRQFSNSRSEMNVSTLELGDSALYLCASSLEDSLRDTQYFGPGTRLTVL.

This clonotype was seen repeatedly, ten times or more. The rearrangement uses TRBV3-1 and TRBJ2-3; D not certain. Trimming stripped 1 base from V and 1 base from J, with 9 bases between. This CDR3 contains 15 residues. Per germline, CDR1 LGHDT and CDR2 YNNKEL (reference sequence). CDR3 sequence: CASSQGGIRTDTQYF. In nucleotides, the CDR3 is TGTGCCAGCAGCCAAGGTGGGATACGCACAGATACGCAGTATTTT.

In its sample, this clonotype was seen many times. This rearrangement joins TRBV6-1 to TRBJ2-7; 9 nucleotides agree with TRBD2. V lost 2 bases, J lost 4 bases, and 9 bases stayed unmatched. This CDR3 is built from 16 residues. From germline, CDR1 is MNHNS and CDR2 SASEGT. For the CDR3, the DNA is TGTGCCAGCAGTGAAATCGCGGGAGGGTCGGGATACGAGCAGTACTTC. Its translation: CASSEIAGGSGYEQYF.

This clonotype has ten or more counts. Germline and junction disagree at one end, which may indicate a read error. The chain combines TRBV5-1 with TRBJ1-5; D is unresolved. The CDR3 loop spans 13 amino acids. Germline CDR1 SGHRS, CDR2 YFSETQ. The CDR3 nucleotides read TGTGCCAGCAGCTTAGACGGCAATCAGCCCCAGCATTTT. Its translation: CASSLDGNQPQHF.

There are a few counts of this clonotype. The rearrangement uses TRBV18 and TRBJ2-3; 11 bases fit TRBD2. V lost 3 bases and J lost 2; bases outside the gene matches: 4. The germline V gene encodes CDR1 KGHSH and CDR2 LQKENI. The CDR3 has 16 amino acids. The CDR3 nucleotides read TGTGCCAGCTCACCGCTAGCGGGAGGTTCCACAGATACGCAGTATTTT. This translates into CASSPLAGGSTDTQYF. Complete variable domain (other parts from reference TRBV18 and TRBJ2-3): NAGVMQNPRHLVRRRGQEARLRCSPMKGHSHVYWYRQLPEEGLKFMVYLQKENIIDESGMPKERFSAEFPKEGPSILRIQQVVRGDSAAYFCASSPLAGGSTDTQYFGPGTRLTVL.

This clonotype was picked up many times. The chain carries TRBV28 and TRBJ1-2; the match to TRBD1 covers 8 bases. From germline, CDR1 is MDHEN and CDR2 SYDVKM. The CDR3 runs 17 residues. V gave up 7 bases and J gave up 5 bases; unmatched junction bases: 18. This chain's CDR3 is CASIAPAGQGTVYGYTF. The CDR3 DNA reads TGTGCCAGCATCGCTCCCGCCGGACAGGGAACAGTATATGGCTACACCTTC.

The CDR3 bases are TGTGCCAGTAGTATATATACGGAAACTGAAGCTTTCTTT. Encoded protein: CASSIYTETEAFF. The chain carries TRBV19 and TRBJ1-1; D gene ambiguous. The V and J ends lost 2 bases and 5 bases respectively, with 9 bases between them. The CDR3 loop spans 13 amino acids. Per the germline V gene, CDR1 is LNHDA and CDR2 is SQIVND (reference sequence).

The V gene is TRBV19, the J gene TRBJ1-5; D is possibly TRBD1 (5 bases). The germline CDR1 and CDR2 sequences are LNHDA and SQIVND (reference sequence). The CDR3 contains 14 residues. The germline V and J ends were trimmed by 3 bases and 4 bases, with 10 bases remaining between them. Written as DNA, the CDR3 is TGTGCCAGTAGTATGGCGGGGCAAAATCAGCCCCAGCATTTT. This gives the protein CASSMAGQNQPQHF.

Ten or more counts support this clonotype. The J gene is TRBJ1-2, the V gene TRBV6-1, with a tentative D call TRBD1 (6 bases). Germline lookup yields CDR1 MNHNS and CDR2 SASEGT. The V and J ends lost 6 bases and 3 bases respectively, with 14 bases between them. This CDR3 has 14 amino acids. The CDR3 bases are TGTGCCAGCAGCCCGTGGGGGCATGACTATGGCTACACCTTC. Translating gives CASSPWGHDYGYTF.

This clonotype came up many times. This chain joins TRBV2 and TRBJ1-3, with 9 nucleotides matching TRBD1. Unmatched junction bases numbered 3, after V lost 7 bases and J lost 2 bases. The CDR3 is 14 residues long. In germline, CDR1 is SNHLY, CDR2 FYNNEI. CDR3 region: CASIGTGPGNTIYF. DNA for the CDR3: TGTGCCAGCATCGGGACAGGGCCTGGAAACACCATATATTTT.

This clonotype was counted ten times or more. The chain has TRBV28 and TRBJ1-1, with a weak D call TRBD1 (6 bases). CDR1 and CDR2 (germline): MDHEN, SYDVKM. The CDR3 consists of 12 residues. Trimming removed 11 bases from V and 1 base from J, with 11 bases in between. DNA for the CDR3: TGTGCCCATTACAGGGAGAACACTGAAGCTTTCTTT. This codes for CAHYRENTEAFF.

The rearrangement uses TRBV12-3 or TRBV12-4 and TRBJ2-1; D could derive from TRBD1 or TRBD2 (5 bases each). The CDR3 totals 14 residues. Between the trimmed V and J ends, which lost 6 bases and 12 bases, there was a span of 21 bases. The CDR3 nucleotides are TGTGCCAGCAGCCGACCGGGACCGGGTCTGTGGCAGTTCTTC. The encoded protein is CASSRPGPGLWQFF.

In this sample, this clonotype turned up many times. The chain employs TRBV6-8 and TRBJ1-6, with D possibly TRBD1 on 5 matching bases. V lost 0 bases to trimming and J lost 0 bases, with 15 bases between them. Germline CDR1 is MNHGY and CDR2 is SAAAGT. CDR3 size: 19 residues. CDR3 protein: CASSYSPRASSSYNSPLHF. The CDR3, as DNA: TGTGCCAGCAGTTACTCGCCCAGGGCTTCGAGCTCCTATAATTCACCCCTCCACTTT.

This clonotype was counted at least ten times. This chain links TRBV4-1 with TRBJ1-2, with D tentatively TRBD1 (5 bases). The CDR3 is made up of 14 amino acids. Trimming removed 5 bases from V and 6 bases from J, with 16 bases in between. Germline V lookup: CDR1 MGHRA, CDR2 YSYEKL. The CDR3 sequence: CASSDGTAGDGYTF. The CDR3 DNA is TGCGCCAGCAGCGACGGGACGGCCGGAGATGGCTACACCTTC.

This clonotype was observed many times. The chain is built from TRBV7-9 and TRBJ2-3; D gene uncertain. The CDR3 spans 14 residues. Germline values: CDR1 SEHNR, CDR2 FQNEAQ (reference sequence). Trimming removed 1 base from V and 4 bases from J, with 9 bases in between. CDR3 loop: CASSLGASSDTQYF. In nucleotides, the CDR3 is TGTGCCAGCAGCTTAGGGGCGAGCTCAGATACGCAGTATTTT. The variable domain in full, with the rest retrieved from reference TRBV7-9 and TRBJ2-3, is DTGVSQNPRHKITKRGQNVTFRCDPISEHNRLYWYRQTLGQGPEFLTYFQNEAQLEKSRLLSDRFSAERPKGSFSTLEIQRTEQGDSAMYLCASSLGASSDTQYFGPGTRLTVL.

This clonotype was counted many times. The gene calls are TRBV2 and TRBJ2-7; 8 bases are a match to TRBD1. The CDR3 length is 13 residues. V lost 8 bases, J lost 2 bases, and 5 bases stayed unmatched. The V gene's germline CDR1 is SNHLY and CDR2 FYNNEI. The CDR3 protein is CASLGQGTYEQYF. Here the CDR3 DNA reads TGTGCCAGCTTAGGACAGGGTACCTACGAGCAGTACTTC.

This clonotype was counted many times. This chain connects TRBV20-1 to TRBJ2-7; D is unclear. V was trimmed by 5 bases and J by 3 bases, leaving 8 bases between them. The CDR3 length is 11 residues. The V gene's germline CDR1 is DFQATT and CDR2 SNEGSKA (reference sequence). CDR3 nucleotides: TGCAGTGCTCCTCGAGGCTACGAGCAGTACTTC. Its translation is CSAPRGYEQYF.